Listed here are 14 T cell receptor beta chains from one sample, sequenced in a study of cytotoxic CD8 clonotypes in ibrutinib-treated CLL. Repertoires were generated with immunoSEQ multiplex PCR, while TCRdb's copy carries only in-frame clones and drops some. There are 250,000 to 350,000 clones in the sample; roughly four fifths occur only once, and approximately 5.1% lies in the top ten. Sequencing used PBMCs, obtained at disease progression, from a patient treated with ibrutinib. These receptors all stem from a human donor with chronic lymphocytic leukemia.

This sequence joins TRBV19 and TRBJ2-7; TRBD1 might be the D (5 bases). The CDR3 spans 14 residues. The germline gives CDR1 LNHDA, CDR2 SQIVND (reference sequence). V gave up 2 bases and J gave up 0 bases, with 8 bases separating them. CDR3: CASSIPGISYEQYF. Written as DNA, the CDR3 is TGTGCCAGTAGTATACCAGGGATCTCCTACGAGCAGTACTTC.

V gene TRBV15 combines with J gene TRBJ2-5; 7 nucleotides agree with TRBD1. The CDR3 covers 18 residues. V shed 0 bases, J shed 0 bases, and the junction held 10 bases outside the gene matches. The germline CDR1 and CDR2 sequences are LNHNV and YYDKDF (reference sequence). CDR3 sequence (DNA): TGTGCCACCAGCAGAGAATTCTTAAGGACAGGACACCAAGAGACCCAGTACTTC. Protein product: CATSREFLRTGHQETQYF.

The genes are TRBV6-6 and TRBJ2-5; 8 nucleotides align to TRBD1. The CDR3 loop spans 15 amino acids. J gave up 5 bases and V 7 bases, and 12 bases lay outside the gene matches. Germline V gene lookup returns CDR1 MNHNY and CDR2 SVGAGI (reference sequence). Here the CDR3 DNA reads TGTGCCAGCACCTGGGCAGGGGGCGGCCCGGAGACCCAGTACTTC. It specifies CASTWAGGGPETQYF.

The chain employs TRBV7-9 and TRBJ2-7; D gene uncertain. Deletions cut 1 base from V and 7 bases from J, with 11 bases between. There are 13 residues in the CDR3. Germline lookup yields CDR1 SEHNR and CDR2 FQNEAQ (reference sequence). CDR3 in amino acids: CASSLVPSAEQYF. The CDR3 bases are TGTGCCAGCAGCTTAGTGCCCAGCGCTGAGCAGTACTTC.

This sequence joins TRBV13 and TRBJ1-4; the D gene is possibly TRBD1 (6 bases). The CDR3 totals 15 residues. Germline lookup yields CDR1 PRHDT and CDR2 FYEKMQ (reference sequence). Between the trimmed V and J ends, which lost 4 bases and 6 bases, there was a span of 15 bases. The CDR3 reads CASSSRQANYEKLFF. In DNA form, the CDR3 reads TGTGCCAGCAGCTCGAGACAGGCGAATTATGAAAAACTGTTTTTT.

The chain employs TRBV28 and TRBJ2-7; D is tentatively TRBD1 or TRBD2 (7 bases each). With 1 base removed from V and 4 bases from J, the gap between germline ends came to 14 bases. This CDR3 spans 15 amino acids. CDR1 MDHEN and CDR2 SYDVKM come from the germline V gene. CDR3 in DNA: TGTGCCAGCAGTTTATACAGGGGAGGGTTGTACGAGCAGTACTTC. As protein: CASSLYRGGLYEQYF. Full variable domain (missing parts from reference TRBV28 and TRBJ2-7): DVKVTQSSRYLVKRTGEKVFLECVQDMDHENMFWYRQDPGLGLRLIYFSYDVKMKEKGDIPEGYSVSREKKERFSLILESASTNQTSMYLCASSLYRGGLYEQYFGPGTRLTVT.

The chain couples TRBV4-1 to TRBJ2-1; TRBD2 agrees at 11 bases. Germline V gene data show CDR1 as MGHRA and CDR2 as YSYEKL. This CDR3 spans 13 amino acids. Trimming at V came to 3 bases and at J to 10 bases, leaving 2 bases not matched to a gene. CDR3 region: CASSHRTSGEQFF. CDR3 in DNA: TGCGCCAGCAGCCACCGGACTAGCGGGGAGCAGTTCTTC.

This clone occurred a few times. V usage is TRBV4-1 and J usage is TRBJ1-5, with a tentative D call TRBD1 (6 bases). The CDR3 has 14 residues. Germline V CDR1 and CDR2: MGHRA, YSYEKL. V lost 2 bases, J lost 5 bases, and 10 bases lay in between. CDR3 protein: CASSQLQGYQPQHF. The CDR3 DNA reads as TGCGCCAGCAGCCAACTACAGGGCTATCAGCCCCAGCATTTT.

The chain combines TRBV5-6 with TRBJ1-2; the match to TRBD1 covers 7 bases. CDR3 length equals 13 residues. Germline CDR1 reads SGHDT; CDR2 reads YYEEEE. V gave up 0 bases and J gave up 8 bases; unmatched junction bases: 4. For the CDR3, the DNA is TGTGCCAGCAGCTTGGCCAGGGGGGACGGCTACACCTTC. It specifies CASSLARGDGYTF.

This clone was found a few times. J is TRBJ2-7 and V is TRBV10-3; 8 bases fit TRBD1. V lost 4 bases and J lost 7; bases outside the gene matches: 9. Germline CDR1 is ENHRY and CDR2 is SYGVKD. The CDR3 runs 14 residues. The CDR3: CAISGRQGAGEQYF. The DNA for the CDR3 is TGTGCCATCAGTGGGCGCCAGGGGGCAGGTGAGCAGTACTTC.

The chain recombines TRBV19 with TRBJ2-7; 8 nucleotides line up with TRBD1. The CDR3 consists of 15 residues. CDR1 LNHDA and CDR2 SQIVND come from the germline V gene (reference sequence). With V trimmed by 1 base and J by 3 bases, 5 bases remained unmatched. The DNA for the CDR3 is TGTGCCAGTAGTATAGGCGGACAGGGTCACTACGAGCAGTACTTC. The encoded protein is CASSIGGQGHYEQYF.

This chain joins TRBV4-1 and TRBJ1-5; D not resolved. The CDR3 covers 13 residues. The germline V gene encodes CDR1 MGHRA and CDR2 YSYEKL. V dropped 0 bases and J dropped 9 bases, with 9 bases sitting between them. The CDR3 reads CASSQDPYRPQHF. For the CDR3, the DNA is TGCGCCAGCAGCCAAGATCCTTATCGGCCCCAGCATTTT.

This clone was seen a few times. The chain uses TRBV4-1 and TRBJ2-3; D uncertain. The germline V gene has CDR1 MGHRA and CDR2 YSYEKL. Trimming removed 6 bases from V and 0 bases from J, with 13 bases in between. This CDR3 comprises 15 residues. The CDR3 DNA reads TGCGCCAGCAGTCGACATCTTACTAGCACAGATACGCAGTATTTT. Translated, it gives CASSRHLTSTDTQYF.

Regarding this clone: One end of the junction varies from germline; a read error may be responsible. The CDR3 loop reads CASSLGNAGELFF. For the CDR3, the DNA is TGTGCCAGCAGTTTAGGGAACGCCGGGGAGCTGTTTTTT. The chain recombines TRBV27 with TRBJ2-2, with D unclear. The CDR3 runs 13 residues. Per germline, CDR1 MNHEY and CDR2 SMNVEV (reference sequence).